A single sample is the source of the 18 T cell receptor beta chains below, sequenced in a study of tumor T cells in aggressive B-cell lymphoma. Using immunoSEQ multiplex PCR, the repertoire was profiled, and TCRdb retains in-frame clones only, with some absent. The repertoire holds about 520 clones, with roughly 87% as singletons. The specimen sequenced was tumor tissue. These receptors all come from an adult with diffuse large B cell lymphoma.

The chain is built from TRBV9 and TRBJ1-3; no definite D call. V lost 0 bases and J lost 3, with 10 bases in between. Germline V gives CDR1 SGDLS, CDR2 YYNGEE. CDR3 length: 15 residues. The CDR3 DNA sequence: TGTGCCAGCAGCGTAGCGTCCGGCGGTGGAAACACCATATATTTT. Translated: CASSVASGGGNTIYF.

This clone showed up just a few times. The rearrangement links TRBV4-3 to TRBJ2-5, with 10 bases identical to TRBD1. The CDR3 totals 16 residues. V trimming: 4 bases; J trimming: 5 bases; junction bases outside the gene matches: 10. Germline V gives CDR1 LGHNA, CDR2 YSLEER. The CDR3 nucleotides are TGCGCCAGCAGCCTAAACCCGACAGGGGGCGGGGAGACCCAGTACTTC. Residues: CASSLNPTGGGETQYF.

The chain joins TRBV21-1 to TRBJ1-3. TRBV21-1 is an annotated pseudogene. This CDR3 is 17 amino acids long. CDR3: CASRLRLLQHARNTIYF. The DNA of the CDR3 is TGTGCCAGCAGGTTGAGACTGCTACAACACGCACGAAACACCATATATTTT.

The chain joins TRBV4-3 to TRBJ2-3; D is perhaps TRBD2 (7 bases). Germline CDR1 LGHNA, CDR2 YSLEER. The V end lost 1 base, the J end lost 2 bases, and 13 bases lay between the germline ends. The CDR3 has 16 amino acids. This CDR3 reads CASSQGRAGATDTQYF. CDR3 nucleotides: TGCGCCAGCAGCCAAGGACGGGCGGGGGCCACAGATACGCAGTATTTT.

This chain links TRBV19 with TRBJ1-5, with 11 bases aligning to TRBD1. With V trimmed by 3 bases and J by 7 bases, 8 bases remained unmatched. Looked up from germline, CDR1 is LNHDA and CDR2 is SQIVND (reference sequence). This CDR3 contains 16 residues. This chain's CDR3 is CASSITGTGGRQPQHF. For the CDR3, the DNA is TGTGCCAGTAGTATCACCGGGACAGGGGGTCGGCAGCCCCAGCATTTT. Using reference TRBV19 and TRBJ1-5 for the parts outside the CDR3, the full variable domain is DGGITQSPKYLFRKEGQNVTLSCEQNLNHDAMYWYRQDPGQGLRLIYYSQIVNDFQKGDIAEGYSVSREKKESFPLTVTSAQKNPTAFYLCASSITGTGGRQPQHFGDGTRLSIL.

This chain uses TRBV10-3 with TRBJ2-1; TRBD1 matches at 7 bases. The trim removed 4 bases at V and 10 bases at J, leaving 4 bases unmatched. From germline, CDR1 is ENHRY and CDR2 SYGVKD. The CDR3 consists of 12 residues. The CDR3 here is CAISGQGQEQFF. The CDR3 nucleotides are TGTGCCATCAGTGGACAGGGTCAGGAGCAGTTCTTC.

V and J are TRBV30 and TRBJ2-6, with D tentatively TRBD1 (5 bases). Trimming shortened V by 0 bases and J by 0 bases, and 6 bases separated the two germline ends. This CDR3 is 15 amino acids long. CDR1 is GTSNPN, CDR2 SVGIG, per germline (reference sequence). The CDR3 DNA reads TGTGCCTGGAGTGTAGGGGTCTCTGGGGCCAACGTCCTGACTTTC. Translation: CAWSVGVSGANVLTF.

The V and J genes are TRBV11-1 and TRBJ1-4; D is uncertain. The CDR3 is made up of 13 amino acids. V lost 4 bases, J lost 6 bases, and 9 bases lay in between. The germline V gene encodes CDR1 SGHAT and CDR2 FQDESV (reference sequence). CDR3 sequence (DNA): TGTGCCAGCAGCTCGGGAGTAGATGAAAAACTGTTTTTT. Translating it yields CASSSGVDEKLFF.

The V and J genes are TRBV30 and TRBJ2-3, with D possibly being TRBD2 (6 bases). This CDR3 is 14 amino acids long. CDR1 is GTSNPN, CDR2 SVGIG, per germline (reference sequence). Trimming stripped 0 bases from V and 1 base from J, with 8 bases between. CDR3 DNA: TGTGCCTGGAGTGTATGGGAGGGCACAGATACGCAGTATTTT. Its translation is CAWSVWEGTDTQYF.

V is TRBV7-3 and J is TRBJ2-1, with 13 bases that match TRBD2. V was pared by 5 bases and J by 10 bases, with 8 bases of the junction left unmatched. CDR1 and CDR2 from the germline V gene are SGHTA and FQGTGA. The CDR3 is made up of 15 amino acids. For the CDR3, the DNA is TGTGCCAGCAGCCCCGGACTAGCGGGAGTCCAGGAGCAGTTCTTC. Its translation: CASSPGLAGVQEQFF.

In DNA, the CDR3 is TGTGCCACTAGAGACAGGAACACCGGGGAGCTGTTTTTT. As protein: CATRDRNTGELFF. The genes are TRBV7-3 and TRBJ2-2; TRBD1 might be the D (5 bases). The V end was cut by 10 bases, the J end by 1 base, with 10 bases between. CDR3 length equals 13 residues. Germline CDR1 reads SGHTA; CDR2 reads FQGTGA.

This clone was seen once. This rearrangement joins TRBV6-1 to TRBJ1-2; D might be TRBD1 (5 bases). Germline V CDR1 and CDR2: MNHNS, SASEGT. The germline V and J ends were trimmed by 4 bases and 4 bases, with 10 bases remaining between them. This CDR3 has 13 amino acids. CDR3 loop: CASSVPGGYGYTF. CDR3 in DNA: TGTGCCAGCAGTGTACCCGGGGGCTATGGCTACACCTTC.

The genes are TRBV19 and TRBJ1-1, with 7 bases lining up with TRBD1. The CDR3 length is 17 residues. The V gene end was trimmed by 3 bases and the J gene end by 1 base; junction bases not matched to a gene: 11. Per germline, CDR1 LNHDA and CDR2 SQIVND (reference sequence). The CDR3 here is CASSIGGTAHRNTEAFF. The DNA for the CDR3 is TGTGCCAGTAGTATTGGGGGGACAGCTCATAGGAACACTGAAGCTTTCTTT.

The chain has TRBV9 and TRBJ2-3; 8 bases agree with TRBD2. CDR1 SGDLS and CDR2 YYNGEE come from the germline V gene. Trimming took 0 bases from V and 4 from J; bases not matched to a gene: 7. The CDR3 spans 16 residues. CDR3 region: CASSVGLALEADTQYF. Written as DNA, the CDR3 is TGTGCCAGCAGCGTAGGACTAGCGTTGGAAGCAGATACGCAGTATTTT.

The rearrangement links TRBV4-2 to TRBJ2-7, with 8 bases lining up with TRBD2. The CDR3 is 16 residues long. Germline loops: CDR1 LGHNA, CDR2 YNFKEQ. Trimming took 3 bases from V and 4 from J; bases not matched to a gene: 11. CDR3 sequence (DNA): TGTGCCAGCAGCCAGGATTATAGCGGGAACGGGTACGAGCAGTACTTC. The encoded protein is CASSQDYSGNGYEQYF.

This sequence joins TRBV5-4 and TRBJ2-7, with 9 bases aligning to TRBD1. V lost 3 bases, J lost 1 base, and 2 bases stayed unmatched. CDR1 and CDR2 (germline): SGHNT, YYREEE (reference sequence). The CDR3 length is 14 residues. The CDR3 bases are TGTGCCAGCAGCTCGGACAGGGGATCCTACGAGCAGTACTTC. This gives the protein CASSSDRGSYEQYF.

CDR3 residues: CASSYRGAGGGETQYF. The DNA of the CDR3 is TGTGCCAGCAGTTACAGGGGGGCGGGAGGGGGAGAGACCCAGTACTTC. The genes are TRBV6-5 and TRBJ2-5; 9 positions match TRBD2. The germline V gene encodes CDR1 MNHEY and CDR2 SVGAGI. Germline trimming cut 2 bases from V and 4 bases from J; bases unmatched to any gene: 8. This CDR3 has 16 amino acids.

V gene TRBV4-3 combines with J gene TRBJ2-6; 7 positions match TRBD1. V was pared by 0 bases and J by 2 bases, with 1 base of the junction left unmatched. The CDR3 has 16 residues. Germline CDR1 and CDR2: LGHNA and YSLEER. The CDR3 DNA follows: TGCGCCAGCAGCCAAGAACAGGGGCCTGGGGCCAACGTCCTGACTTTC. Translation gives CASSQEQGPGANVLTF.